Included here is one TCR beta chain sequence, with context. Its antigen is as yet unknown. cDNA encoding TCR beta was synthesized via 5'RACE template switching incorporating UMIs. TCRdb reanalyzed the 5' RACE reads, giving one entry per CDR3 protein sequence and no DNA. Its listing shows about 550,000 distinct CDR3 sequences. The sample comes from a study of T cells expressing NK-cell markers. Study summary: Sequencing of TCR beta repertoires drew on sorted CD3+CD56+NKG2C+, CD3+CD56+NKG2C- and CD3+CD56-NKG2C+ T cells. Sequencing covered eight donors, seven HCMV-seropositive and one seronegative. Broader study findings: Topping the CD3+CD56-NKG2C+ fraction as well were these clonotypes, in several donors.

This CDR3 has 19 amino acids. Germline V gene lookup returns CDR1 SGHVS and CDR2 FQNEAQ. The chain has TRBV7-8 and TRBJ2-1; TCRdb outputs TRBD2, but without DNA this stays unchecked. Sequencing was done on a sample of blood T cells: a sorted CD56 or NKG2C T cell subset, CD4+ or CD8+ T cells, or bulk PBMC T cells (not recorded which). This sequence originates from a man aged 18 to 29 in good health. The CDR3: CASSSFPSRDGVSYNEQFF.